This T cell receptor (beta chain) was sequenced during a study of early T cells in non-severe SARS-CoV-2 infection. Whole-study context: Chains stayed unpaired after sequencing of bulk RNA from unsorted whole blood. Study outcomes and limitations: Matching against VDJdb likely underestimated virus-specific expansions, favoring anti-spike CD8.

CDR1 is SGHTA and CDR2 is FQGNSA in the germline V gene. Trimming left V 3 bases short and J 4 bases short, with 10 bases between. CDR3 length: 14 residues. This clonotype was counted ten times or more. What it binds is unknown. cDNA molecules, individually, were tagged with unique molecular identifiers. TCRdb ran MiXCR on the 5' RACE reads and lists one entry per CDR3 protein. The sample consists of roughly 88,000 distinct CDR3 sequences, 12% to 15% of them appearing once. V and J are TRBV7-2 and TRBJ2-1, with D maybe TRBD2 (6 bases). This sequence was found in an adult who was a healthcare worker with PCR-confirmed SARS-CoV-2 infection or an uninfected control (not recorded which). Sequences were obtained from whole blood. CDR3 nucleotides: TGTGCCAGCAGCTTGGCGGGGACGTACAATGAGCAGTTCTTC. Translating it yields CASSLAGTYNEQFF.